The 12 T cell receptor beta chains below all came from one sample that was sequenced in a study of shared clonotypes between healthy human individuals. The naive CD8 subset, CD45RO-negative cells positively selected for CCR7, excluded terminally differentiated effector memory CD45RA+ cells. The table came from immunoSEQ multiplex PCR; TCRdb's copy has only in-frame clones and leaves some out. This repertoire shows over 800,000 clones, nearly 95% found once; its top ten account for 24%. Sequencing was performed on naive CD8+ T cells sorted from blood. These receptors were obtained from a man aged 25-45 years in good health.

The V gene is TRBV4-1, the J gene TRBJ1-2, with 7 positions matching TRBD1. Trimming cost V 0 bases and J 5 bases; bases outside gene matches: 6. This CDR3 contains 15 residues. CDR1 and CDR2 from the germline V gene are MGHRA and YSYEKL. In DNA, the CDR3 is TGCGCCAGCAGCCAAGATGAGGGGGCGCGGTATGGCTACACCTTC. The encoded protein is CASSQDEGARYGYTF.

The V call is TRBV5-4, the J call TRBJ2-5, with D possibly TRBD1 on 5 matching bases. This CDR3 is built from 13 residues. V lost 0 bases and J lost 9, with 12 bases in between. Per germline, CDR1 SGHNT and CDR2 YYREEE (reference sequence). CDR3 coding DNA: TGTGCCAGCAGCTTGGGTGGGGCCCGAGCCCAGTACTTC. Its protein product is CASSLGGARAQYF.

The rearrangement joins TRBV2 to TRBJ1-2; TRBD1 matches 12 bases. In germline, CDR1 is SNHLY, CDR2 FYNNEI. The V and J ends lost 6 bases and 4 bases, in that order; junction bases with no gene match: 15. The CDR3 spans 18 residues. The DNA for the CDR3 is TGTGCCAGCAGCCAGAACGGGGACAGGGGGCTTCTTGGCTATGGCTACACCTTC. Its protein product is CASSQNGDRGLLGYGYTF.

This chain uses TRBV2 with TRBJ2-1; tentatively, D is TRBD1 (7 bases). Trimming pared 4 bases from V and 8 bases from J, leaving 21 bases between. The CDR3 covers 16 residues. In germline, CDR1 is SNHLY, CDR2 FYNNEI. The CDR3 here is CASSGIFKDRRDEQFF. The CDR3 region has the DNA TGTGCCAGCAGTGGTATATTCAAGGACAGGAGGGATGAGCAGTTCTTC.

The table lists this clone with a few counts. The genes are TRBV7-9 and TRBJ1-1; D perhaps matches TRBD1 (6 bases). This CDR3 contains 14 residues. CDR1 and CDR2 from the germline V gene are SEHNR and FQNEAQ (reference sequence). V shed 3 bases and J shed 1 base, with 9 bases lying between them. The CDR3 coding sequence is TGTGCCAGCAGCTTTGAGGGACAGAACACTGAAGCTTTCTTT. Its translation is CASSFEGQNTEAFF.

This chain uses TRBV6-6 with TRBJ1-1; D unresolved. V lost 4 bases and J lost 2, with 14 bases in between. The CDR3 loop spans 15 amino acids. Germline CDR1 is MNHNY and CDR2 is SVGAGI (reference sequence). Here the CDR3 reads CASSWFAAANTEAFF. The CDR3 DNA sequence: TGTGCCAGCAGTTGGTTCGCTGCGGCCAACACTGAAGCTTTCTTT.

The chain combines TRBV28 with TRBJ2-7; D is possibly TRBD1 or TRBD2 (5 bases each). This CDR3 has 14 amino acids. Trimming stripped 6 bases from V and 2 bases from J, with 14 bases between. Germline V gene data show CDR1 as MDHEN and CDR2 as SYDVKM. The CDR3 reads CASSKGRGAYEQYF. The CDR3, as DNA: TGTGCCAGCAGCAAGGGACGGGGCGCCTACGAGCAGTACTTC.

The chain links TRBV5-4 to TRBJ1-2; 7 bases map to TRBD1. The length of the CDR3 is 14 residues. The V and J ends lost 4 bases and 7 bases, in that order; junction bases with no gene match: 10. The V gene's germline CDR1 is SGHNT and CDR2 YYREEE (reference sequence). Here the CDR3 reads CASSHDRAAIGYTF. For the CDR3, the DNA is TGTGCCAGCAGCCACGACAGGGCAGCGATTGGCTACACCTTC.

The gene calls are TRBV21-1 and TRBJ2-2; the table gives TRBD1 as D, unverified against the DNA. TRBV21-1 is a recognized pseudogene. The CDR3 has 17 amino acids. This CDR3 reads CASSKGAGAEGTGELFF. In DNA, the CDR3 is TGTGCCAGCAGCAAAGGGGCAGGGGCAGAGGGCACCGGGGAGCTGTTTTTT.

Details on this clone: The sample has other DNA sequences that encode this CDR3 too. The V and J genes are TRBV10-3 and TRBJ1-5, with no clear D. Germline values: CDR1 ENHRY, CDR2 SYGVKD. V shed 2 bases and J shed 2 bases, with 7 bases lying between them. This CDR3 has 14 amino acids. The chain's CDR3 is CAISEGGGNQPQHF. As DNA, the CDR3 is TGTGCCATCAGTGAGGGTGGGGGCAATCAGCCCCAGCATTTT.

The rearrangement uses TRBV19 and TRBJ2-1; 10 positions agree with TRBD1. Germline values: CDR1 LNHDA, CDR2 SQIVND (reference sequence). The V segment lost 4 bases and the J segment 8 bases; nucleotides outside the gene matches: 8. There are 15 residues in the CDR3. Here the CDR3 DNA reads TGTGCCAGTAGTACCCGGACAGGGGGGTGGGATGAGCAGTTCTTC. Encoded protein: CASSTRTGGWDEQFF.

The CDR3 sequence is CAWDQGNNQPQHF. The CDR3, as DNA: TGTGCCTGGGATCAGGGGAACAATCAGCCCCAGCATTTT. The chain uses TRBV30 and TRBJ1-5; weak D call: TRBD1 (6 bases). This CDR3 comprises 13 residues. Germline values: CDR1 GTSNPN, CDR2 SVGIG (reference sequence). V lost 5 bases and J lost 3, with 11 bases in between.